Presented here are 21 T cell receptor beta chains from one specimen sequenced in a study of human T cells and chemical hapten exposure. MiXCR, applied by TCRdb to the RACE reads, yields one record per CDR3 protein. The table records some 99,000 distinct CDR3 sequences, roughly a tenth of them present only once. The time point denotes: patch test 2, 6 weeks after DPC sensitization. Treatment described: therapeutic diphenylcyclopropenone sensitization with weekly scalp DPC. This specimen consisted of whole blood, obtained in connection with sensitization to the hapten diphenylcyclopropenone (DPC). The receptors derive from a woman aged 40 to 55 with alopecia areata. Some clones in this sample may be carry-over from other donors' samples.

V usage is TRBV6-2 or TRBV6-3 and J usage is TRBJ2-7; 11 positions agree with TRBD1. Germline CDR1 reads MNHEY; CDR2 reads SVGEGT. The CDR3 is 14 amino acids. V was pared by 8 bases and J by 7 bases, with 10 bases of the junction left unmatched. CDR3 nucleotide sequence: TGTGCCAGCGGATCGGGACAGGGGGTCCAGGAGCAGTACTTC. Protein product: CASGSGQGVQEQYF.

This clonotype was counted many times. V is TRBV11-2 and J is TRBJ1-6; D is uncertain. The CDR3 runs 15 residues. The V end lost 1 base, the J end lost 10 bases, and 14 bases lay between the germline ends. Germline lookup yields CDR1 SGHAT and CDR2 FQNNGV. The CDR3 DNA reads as TGTGCCAGCAGCTTAGGCCGGGCCCAGAGGTCACCCCTCCACTTT. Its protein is CASSLGRAQRSPLHF.

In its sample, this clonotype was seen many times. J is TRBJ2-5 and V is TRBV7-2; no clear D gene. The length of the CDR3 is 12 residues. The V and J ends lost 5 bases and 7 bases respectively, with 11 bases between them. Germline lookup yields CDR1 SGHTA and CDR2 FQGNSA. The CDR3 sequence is CASSQTGRTQYF. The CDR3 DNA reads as TGTGCCAGCAGCCAAACCGGGCGGACCCAGTACTTC.

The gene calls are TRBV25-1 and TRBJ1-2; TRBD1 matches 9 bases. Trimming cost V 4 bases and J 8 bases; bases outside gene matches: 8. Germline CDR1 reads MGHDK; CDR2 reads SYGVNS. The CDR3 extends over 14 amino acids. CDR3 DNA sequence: TGTGCCAGCAGTGTACAGGGGGCAGGATGGGGCTACACCTTC. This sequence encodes CASSVQGAGWGYTF.

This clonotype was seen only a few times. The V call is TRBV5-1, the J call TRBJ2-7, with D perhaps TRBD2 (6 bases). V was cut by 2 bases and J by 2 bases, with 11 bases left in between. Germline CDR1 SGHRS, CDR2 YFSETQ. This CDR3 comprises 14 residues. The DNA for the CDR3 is TGCGCCAGCAGCTTTGTCGGGGGACCCTACGAGCAGTACTTC. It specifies CASSFVGGPYEQYF. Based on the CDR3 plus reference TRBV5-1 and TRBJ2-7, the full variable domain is KAGVTQTPRYLIKTRGQQVTLSCSPISGHRSVSWYQQTPGQGLQFLFEYFSETQRNKGNFPGRFSGRQFSNSRSEMNVSTLELGDSALYLCASSFVGGPYEQYFGPGTRLTVT.

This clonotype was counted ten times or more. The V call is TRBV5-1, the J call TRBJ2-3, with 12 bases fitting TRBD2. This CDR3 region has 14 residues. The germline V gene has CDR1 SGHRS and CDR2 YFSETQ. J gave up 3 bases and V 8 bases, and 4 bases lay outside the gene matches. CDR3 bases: TGCGCCAGTGGACTAGCGGGGTCGACAGATACGCAGTATTTT. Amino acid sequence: CASGLAGSTDTQYF.

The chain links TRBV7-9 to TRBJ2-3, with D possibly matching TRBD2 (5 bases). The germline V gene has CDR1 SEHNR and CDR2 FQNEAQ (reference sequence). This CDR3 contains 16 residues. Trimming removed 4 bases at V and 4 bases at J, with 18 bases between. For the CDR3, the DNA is TGTGCCAGCAGCTCGGGGATTGCCGCCATCCCAGATACGCAGTATTTT. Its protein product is CASSSGIAAIPDTQYF.

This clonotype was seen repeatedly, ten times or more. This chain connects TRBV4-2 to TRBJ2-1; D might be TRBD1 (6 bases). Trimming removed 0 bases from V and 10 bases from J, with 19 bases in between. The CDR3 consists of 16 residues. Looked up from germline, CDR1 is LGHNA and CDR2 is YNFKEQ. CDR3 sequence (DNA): TGTGCCAGCAGCCAAGAGTTTCCCCCAGGGGCAAGGGAGCAGTTCTTC. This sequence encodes CASSQEFPPGAREQFF.

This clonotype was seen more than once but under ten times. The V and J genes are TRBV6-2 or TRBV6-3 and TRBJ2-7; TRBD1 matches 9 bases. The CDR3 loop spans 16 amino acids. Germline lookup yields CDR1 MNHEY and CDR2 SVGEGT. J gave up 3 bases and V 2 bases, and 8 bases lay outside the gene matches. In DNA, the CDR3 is TGTGCCAGCAGTTACGACCGGGGACAGGGATTCTACGAGCAGTACTTC. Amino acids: CASSYDRGQGFYEQYF.

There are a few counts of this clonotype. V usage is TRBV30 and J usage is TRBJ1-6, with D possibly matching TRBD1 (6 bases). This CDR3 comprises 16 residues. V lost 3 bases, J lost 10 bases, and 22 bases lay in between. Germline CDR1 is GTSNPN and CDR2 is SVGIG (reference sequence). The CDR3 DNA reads TGTGCCTGGAGGCGGCCACGGACAGCACAGGCCTCACCCCTCCACTTT. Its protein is CAWRRPRTAQASPLHF.

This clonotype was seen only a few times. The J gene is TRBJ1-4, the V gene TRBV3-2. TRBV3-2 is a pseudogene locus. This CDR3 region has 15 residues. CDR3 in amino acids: CASSQDERGAGKLFF. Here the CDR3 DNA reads TGTGCCAGCAGCCAAGATGAGAGGGGAGCGGGGAAACTGTTTTTT.

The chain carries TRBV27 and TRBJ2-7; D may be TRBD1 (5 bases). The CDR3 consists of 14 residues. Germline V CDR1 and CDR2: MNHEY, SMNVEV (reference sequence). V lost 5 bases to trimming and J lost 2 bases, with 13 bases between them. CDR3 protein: CASSPRQIPYEQYF. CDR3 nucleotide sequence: TGTGCCAGCAGTCCGCGACAGATACCCTACGAGCAGTACTTC.

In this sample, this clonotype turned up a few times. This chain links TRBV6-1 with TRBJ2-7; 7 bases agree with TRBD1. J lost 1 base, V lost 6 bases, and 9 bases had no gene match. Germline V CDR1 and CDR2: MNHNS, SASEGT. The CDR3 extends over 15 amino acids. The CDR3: CASRDRDSMSYEQYF. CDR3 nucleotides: TGTGCCAGCAGGGACCGGGACAGTATGTCCTACGAGCAGTACTTC.

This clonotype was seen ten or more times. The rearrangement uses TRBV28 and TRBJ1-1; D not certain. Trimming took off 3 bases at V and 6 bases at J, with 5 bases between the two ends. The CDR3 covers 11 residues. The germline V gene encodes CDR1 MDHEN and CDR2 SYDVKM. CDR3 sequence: CASSFLSEAFF. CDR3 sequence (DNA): TGTGCCAGCAGTTTTTTATCTGAAGCTTTCTTT.

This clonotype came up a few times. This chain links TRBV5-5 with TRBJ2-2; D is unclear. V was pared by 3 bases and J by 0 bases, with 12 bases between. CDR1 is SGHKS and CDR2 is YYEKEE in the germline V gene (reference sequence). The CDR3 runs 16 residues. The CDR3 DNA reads TGTGCCAGCAGCTCCCCTTCTACAGCGAACACCGGGGAGCTGTTTTTT. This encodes CASSSPSTANTGELFF.

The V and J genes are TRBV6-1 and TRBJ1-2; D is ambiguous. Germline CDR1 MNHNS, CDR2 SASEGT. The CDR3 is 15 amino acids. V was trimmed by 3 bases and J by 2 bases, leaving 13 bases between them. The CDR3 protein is CASSDLGLTNYGYTF. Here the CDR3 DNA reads TGTGCCAGCAGTGATTTGGGCTTGACAAACTATGGCTACACCTTC.

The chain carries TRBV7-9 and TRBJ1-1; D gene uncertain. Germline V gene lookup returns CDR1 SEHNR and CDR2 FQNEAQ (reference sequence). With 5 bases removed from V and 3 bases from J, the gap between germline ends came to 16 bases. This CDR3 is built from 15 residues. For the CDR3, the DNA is TGTGCCAGCAGCCGTGGGGAGTCCGGGGACACTGAAGCTTTCTTT. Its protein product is CASSRGESGDTEAFF.

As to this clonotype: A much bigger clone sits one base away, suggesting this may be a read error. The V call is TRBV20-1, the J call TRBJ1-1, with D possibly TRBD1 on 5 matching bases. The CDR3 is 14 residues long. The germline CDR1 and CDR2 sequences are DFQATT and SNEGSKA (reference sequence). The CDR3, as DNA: TGCAATGCTTCCCCCTTCGACAGGAACACTGAAGCTTTCTTT. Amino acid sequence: CNASPFDRNTEAFF.

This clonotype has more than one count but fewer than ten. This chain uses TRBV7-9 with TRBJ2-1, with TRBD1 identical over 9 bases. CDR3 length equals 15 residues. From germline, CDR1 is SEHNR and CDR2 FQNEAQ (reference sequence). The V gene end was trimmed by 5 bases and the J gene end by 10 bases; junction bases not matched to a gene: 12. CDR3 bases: TGTGCCAGCAGCCGCTTTGGGACAGGGTCTCTGGAGCAGTTCTTC. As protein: CASSRFGTGSLEQFF.

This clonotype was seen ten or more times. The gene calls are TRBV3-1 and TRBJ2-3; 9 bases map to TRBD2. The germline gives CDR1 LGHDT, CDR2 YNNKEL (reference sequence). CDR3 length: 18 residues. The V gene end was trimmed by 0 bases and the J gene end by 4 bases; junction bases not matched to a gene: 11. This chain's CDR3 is CASSQDWASSGGSDTQYF. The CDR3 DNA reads TGTGCCAGCAGCCAAGATTGGGCGAGTAGCGGGGGATCAGATACGCAGTATTTT.

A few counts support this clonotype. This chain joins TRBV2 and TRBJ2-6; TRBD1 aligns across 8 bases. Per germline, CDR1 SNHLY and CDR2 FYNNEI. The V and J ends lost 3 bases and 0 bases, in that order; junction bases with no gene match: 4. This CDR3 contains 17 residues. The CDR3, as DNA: TGTGCCAGCAGTGAGCCAGGGGGCTTCTCTGGGGCCAACGTCCTGACTTTC. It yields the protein CASSEPGGFSGANVLTF.